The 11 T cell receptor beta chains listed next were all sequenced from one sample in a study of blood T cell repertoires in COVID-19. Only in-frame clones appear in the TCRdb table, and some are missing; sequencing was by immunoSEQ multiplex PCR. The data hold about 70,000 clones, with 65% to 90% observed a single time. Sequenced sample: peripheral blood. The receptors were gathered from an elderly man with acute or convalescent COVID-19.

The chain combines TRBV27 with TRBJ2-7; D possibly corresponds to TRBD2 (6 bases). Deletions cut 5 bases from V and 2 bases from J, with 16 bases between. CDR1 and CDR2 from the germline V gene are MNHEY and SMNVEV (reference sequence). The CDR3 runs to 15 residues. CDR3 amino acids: CASSLYGRGAYEQYF. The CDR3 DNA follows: TGTGCCAGCAGTCTGTACGGGAGAGGGGCCTACGAGCAGTACTTC.

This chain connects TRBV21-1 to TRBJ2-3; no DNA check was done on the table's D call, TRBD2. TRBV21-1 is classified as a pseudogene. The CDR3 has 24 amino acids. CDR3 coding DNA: TGTGCCAGCAGCAAAGTGTCCGATTTGGTGACTAGCGGGAGCCTTTCTGCATCCACAGATACGCAGTATTTT. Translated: CASSKVSDLVTSGSLSASTDTQYF.

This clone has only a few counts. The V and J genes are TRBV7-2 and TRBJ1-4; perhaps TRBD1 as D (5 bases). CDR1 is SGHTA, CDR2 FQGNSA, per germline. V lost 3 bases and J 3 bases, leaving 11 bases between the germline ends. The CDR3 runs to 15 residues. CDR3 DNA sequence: TGTGCCAGCAGCTTCCGGGGGGGATCTAATGAAAAACTGTTTTTT. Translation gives CASSFRGGSNEKLFF.

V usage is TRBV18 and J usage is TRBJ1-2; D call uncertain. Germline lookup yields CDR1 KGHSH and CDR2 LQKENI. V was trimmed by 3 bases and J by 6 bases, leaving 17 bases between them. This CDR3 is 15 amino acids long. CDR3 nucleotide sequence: TGTGCCAGCTCACCCTCGGAGGGCTTCGTCGATGGCTACACCTTC. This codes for CASSPSEGFVDGYTF.

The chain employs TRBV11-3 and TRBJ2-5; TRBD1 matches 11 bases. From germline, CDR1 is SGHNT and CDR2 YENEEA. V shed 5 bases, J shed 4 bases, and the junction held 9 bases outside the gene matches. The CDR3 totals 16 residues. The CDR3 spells CASSPGTGGKGETQYF. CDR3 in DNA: TGTGCCAGCAGCCCAGGGACAGGGGGAAAGGGAGAGACCCAGTACTTC.

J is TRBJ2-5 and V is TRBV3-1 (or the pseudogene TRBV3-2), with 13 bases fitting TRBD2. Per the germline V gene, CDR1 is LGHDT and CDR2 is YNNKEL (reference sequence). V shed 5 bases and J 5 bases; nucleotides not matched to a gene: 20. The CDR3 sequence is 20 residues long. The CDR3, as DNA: TGTGCCAGCAGCATTACGACCGGGACTAGCGGGGCGCTGGTAAGGGAGACCCAGTACTTC. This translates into CASSITTGTSGALVRETQYF.

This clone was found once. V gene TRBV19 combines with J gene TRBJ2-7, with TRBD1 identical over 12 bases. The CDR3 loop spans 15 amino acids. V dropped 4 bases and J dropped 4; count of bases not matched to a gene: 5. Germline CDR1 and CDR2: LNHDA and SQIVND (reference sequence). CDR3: CASSTRGQGAYEQYF. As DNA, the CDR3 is TGTGCCAGTAGTACCCGGGGACAGGGGGCATACGAGCAGTACTTC.

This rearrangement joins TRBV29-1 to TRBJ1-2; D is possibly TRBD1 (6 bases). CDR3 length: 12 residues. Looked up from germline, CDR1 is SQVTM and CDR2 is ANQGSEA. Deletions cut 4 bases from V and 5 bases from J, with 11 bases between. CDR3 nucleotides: TGCAGCGTTGTGCGGACAGCTTATGGCTACACCTTC. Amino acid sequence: CSVVRTAYGYTF. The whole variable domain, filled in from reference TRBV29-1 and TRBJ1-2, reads SAVISQKPSRDICQRGTSLTIQCQVDSQVTMMFWYRQQPGQSLTLIATANQGSEATYESGFVIDKFPISRPNLTFSTLTVSNMSPEDSSIYLCSVVRTAYGYTFGSGTRLTVV.

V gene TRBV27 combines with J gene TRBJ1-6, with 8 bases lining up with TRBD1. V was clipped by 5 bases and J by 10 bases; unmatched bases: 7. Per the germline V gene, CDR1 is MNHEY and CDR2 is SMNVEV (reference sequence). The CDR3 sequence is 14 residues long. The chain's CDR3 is CASSRTGGRSPLHF. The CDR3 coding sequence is TGTGCCAGCAGTCGAACAGGGGGTAGGTCACCCCTCCACTTT.

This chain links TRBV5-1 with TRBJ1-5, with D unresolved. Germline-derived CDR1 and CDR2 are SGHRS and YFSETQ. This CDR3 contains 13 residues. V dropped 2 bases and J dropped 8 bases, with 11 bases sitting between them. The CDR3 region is CASSFEGQEPQHF. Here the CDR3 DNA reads TGCGCCAGCAGCTTCGAGGGTCAGGAGCCCCAGCATTTT.

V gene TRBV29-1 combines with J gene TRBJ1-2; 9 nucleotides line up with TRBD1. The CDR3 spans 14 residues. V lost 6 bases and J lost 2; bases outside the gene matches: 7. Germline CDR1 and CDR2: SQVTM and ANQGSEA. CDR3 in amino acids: CSVSPQGANYGYTF. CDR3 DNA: TGCAGCGTCAGTCCACAGGGGGCGAACTATGGCTACACCTTC.